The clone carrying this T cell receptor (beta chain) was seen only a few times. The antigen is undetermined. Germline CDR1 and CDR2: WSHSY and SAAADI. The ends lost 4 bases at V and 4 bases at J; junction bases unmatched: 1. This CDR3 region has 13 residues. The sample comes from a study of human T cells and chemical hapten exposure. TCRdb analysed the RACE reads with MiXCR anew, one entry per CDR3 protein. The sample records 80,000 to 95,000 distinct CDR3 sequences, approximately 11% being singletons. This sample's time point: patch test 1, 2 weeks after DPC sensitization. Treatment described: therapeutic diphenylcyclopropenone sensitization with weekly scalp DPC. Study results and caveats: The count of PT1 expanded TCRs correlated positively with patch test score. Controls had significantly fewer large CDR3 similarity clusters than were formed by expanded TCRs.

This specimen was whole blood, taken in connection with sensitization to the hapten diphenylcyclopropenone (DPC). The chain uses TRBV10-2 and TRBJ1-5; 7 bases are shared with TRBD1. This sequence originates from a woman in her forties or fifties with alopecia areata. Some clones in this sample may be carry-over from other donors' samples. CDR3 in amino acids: CASSGTGNQPQHF. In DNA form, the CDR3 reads TGCGCCAGCAGTGGGACAGGTAATCAGCCCCAGCATTTT.